The sample holds many counts of the clone carrying this T cell receptor beta chain. Its antigen is currently unknown. The record originates from a study of response to subunit inactivated influenza vaccine. Each CDR3 protein is one row after TCRdb ran MiXCR on the RT-PCR reads. The sample holds hundreds of thousands of distinct CDR3 sequences, roughly 13% seen once. The germline gives CDR1 SGHKS, CDR2 YYEKEE (reference sequence). Between the trimmed V and J ends, which lost 5 bases and 0 bases, there was a span of 12 bases. CDR3 length: 14 residues. Study-level points and caveats: Every seasonal influenza vaccination brings in few new T cells, the authors suggested.

Sequencing used PBMCs from blood, obtained approximately 15 days before vaccination. This TCR came from a man over 45 who received an inactivated influenza vaccine. The chain has TRBV5-5 and TRBJ2-7, with D tentatively TRBD1 or TRBD2 (5 bases each). The CDR3 spells CASSWDRSSYEQYF. CDR3 nucleotides: TGTGCCAGCAGTTGGGACCGGAGCTCCTACGAGCAGTACTTC.